A selection of T cell receptor beta chains follows, all from one sample in a study of regulatory T cells in long-lasting Graves disease. TCRdb processed the multiplex PCR reads anew with MiXCR; each CDR3 protein has one entry. This table has about 660,000 distinct CDR3 sequences, about 32% appearing once. Material: peripheral blood mononuclear cells (PBMCs), obtained when the disease was refractory, from a patient treated with antithyroid drugs. The source is a female donor with Graves disease. Each CDR3 is given with its conserved first and last residue. Each record gives: J gene, V gene, clone size, D gene, CDR3 DNA, CDR3 protein. D genes are given only for firm matches. Some rows mark clone size as missing; the rest say once, few, many or name a class of expanded clone.

J: TRBJ1-3
V: TRBV7-6
size: -
D: -
DNA: TGTGCCAGCAGCCAGACGGAGTCTGGAAACACCATATATTTT
CDR3: CASSQTESGNTIYF

J: TRBJ1-5
V: TRBV11-2
size: -
D: -
DNA: TGTGCCAGCAGCTTAGAGGCAGGCCCGGGGGCCCAGCATTTT
CDR3: CASSLEAGPGAQHF

J: TRBJ1-5
V: TRBV11-2
size: few
D: -
DNA: TGTGCCAGCAGCTTAGATTCTGGCCGTAGGCAGCCCCAGCATTTT
CDR3: CASSLDSGRRQPQHF

J: TRBJ2-5
V: TRBV2
size: many
D: TRBD2
DNA: TGTGCCAGCAGACCCGGGACTAGTCTGGAGACCCAGTACTTC
CDR3: CASRPGTSLETQYF

J: TRBJ1-1
V: TRBV12-3/TRBV12-4
size: -
D: -
DNA: TGTGCCACCACTCTTCCGGGACAGAACACTGAAGCTTTCTTT
CDR3: CATTLPGQNTEAFF

J: TRBJ1-1
V: TRBV12-3/TRBV12-4
size: few
D: -
DNA: TGTGCCAGCAGTTCTCAGACACTCGGGGCCACTGAAGCTTTCTTT
CDR3: CASSSQTLGATEAFF

J: TRBJ2-7
V: TRBV19
size: few
D: -
DNA: TGTGCCAGTAGTATGCAGGGTCACGAGCAGTACTTC
CDR3: CASSMQGHEQYF

J: TRBJ1-6
V: TRBV6-1
size: few
D: TRBD1
DNA: TGTGCCAGCAGCAAACTAACCGGGACAGGATATAATTCACCCCTCCACTTT
CDR3: CASSKLTGTGYNSPLHF

J: TRBJ1-4
V: TRBV12-3/TRBV12-4
size: few
D: -
DNA: TGTGCCAGCCGGAGACAGCCTACAACTAATGAAAAACTGTTTTTT
CDR3: CASRRQPTTNEKLFF

J: TRBJ2-5
V: TRBV4-1
size: -
D: -
DNA: TGCGCCAGCAGCCAGGGCTCACTAGGGGGGCAAGAGACCCAGTACTTC
CDR3: CASSQGSLGGQETQYF

J: TRBJ2-3
V: TRBV10-1
size: -
D: TRBD2
DNA: TGCGCCAGCAGTGAATCCGGGACTAGTACAGATACGCAGTATTTT
CDR3: CASSESGTSTDTQYF